One TCR beta chain is described in this entry. Per the germline V gene, CDR1 is PRHDT and CDR2 is FYEKMQ (reference sequence). This CDR3 has 15 residues. Trimming removed 5 bases from V and 5 bases from J; junction bases left unmatched: 5. This entry belongs to a study of blood T cell repertoires in COVID-19. Study-level information: Samples came from the United States, Italy and Spain, spanning acute and convalescent COVID-19. Nucleic acid was either cDNA or gDNA, and it came from T cells, B-cell-depleted T cells, or PBMCs.

Under the authors' procedure: Reference gene primer amplification gave nucleated cell count estimates. Profiled with immunoSEQ multiplex PCR; TCRdb holds only in-frame clones, not every one. Clone size and the V and J calls come from that table; the DNA yielded D and trimming. The sample holds roughly 100,000 clones, around nine tenths seen once. Material: peripheral blood. The receptor comes from a woman in her seventies with acute or convalescent COVID-19. The gene calls are TRBV13 and TRBJ2-7; TRBD2 aligns across 14 bases. CDR3 coding DNA: TGTGCCAGCAGCCCAGGACTAGCGGGGGGCCACGAGCAGTACTTC. Its protein product is CASSPGLAGGHEQYF.